Following are 5 T cell receptor beta chains from one sample sequenced in a study of blood T cell repertoires in COVID-19 (TCRdb year 2020). The library was prepared using the immunoSEQ multiplex PCR assay. Held by TCRdb, this immuneACCESS table contains in-frame sequences only and omits some clones. Under half of the omission traces to an unresolved V gene where checked; the cause of the rest is unknown. Present in this sample are approximately 200,000 clones, around 86% of which were seen just once. The ten largest clones capture about 7% of the sample. The sample consisted of PBMCs or T cells enriched from blood (not recorded which). The receptors were gathered from a man younger than 40 in a cohort exposed to, infected with or recovered from COVID-19 (not recorded which).

This clone appeared a single time. The genes are TRBV27 and TRBJ1-5; 7 positions agree with TRBD1. This CDR3 spans 17 amino acids. V was pared by 6 bases and J by 0 bases, with 11 bases of the junction left unmatched. CDR1 MNHEY and CDR2 SMNVEV come from the germline V gene (reference sequence). The CDR3 loop reads CASSASGTVYSNQPQHF. CDR3 in DNA: TGTGCCAGCAGCGCATCAGGGACAGTCTATAGCAATCAGCCCCAGCATTTT.

This chain joins TRBV11-3 and TRBJ2-7; a weak D match, TRBD2 (5 bases). Germline-derived CDR1 and CDR2 are SGHNT and YENEEA. The V end was cut by 5 bases, the J end by 2 bases, with 22 bases between. This CDR3 spans 17 amino acids. The CDR3 sequence: CASSPYPTRYPPYEQYF. The CDR3 bases are TGTGCCAGCAGCCCCTATCCAACTAGGTACCCTCCCTACGAGCAGTACTTC.

The chain combines TRBV5-4 with TRBJ1-1; TRBD1 might be the D (6 bases). CDR1 is SGHNT, CDR2 YYREEE, per germline (reference sequence). This CDR3 region has 14 residues. V lost 6 bases and J lost 1, with 13 bases in between. CDR3 region: CASTQDSGNTEAFF. The DNA for the CDR3 is TGTGCCAGCACACAGGACAGCGGGAACACTGAAGCTTTCTTT.

The chain joins TRBV29-1 to TRBJ2-5; 10 nucleotides agree with TRBD2. This CDR3 has 13 residues. Germline-derived CDR1 and CDR2 are SQVTM and ANQGSEA. J lost 4 bases, V lost 7 bases, and 6 bases had no gene match. CDR3 sequence (DNA): TGCAGCGGAGCGGGAGGGCCAGGAGAGACCCAGTACTTC. Translating gives CSGAGGPGETQYF.

This clone was seen more than once but under ten times. The V and J genes are TRBV19 and TRBJ1-5, with D perhaps TRBD1 (6 bases). The CDR3 covers 13 residues. Germline V gene data show CDR1 as LNHDA and CDR2 as SQIVND (reference sequence). The ends were cut back, 4 bases at V and 5 bases at J, with 9 bases in the middle. CDR3 in amino acids: CASSKRQDQPQHF. CDR3 in DNA: TGTGCCAGTAGTAAAAGACAGGATCAGCCCCAGCATTTT. Filled out from reference TRBV19 and TRBJ1-5, the complete variable domain reads DGGITQSPKYLFRKEGQNVTLSCEQNLNHDAMYWYRQDPGQGLRLIYYSQIVNDFQKGDIAEGYSVSREKKESFPLTVTSAQKNPTAFYLCASSKRQDQPQHFGDGTRLSIL.